Listed here are 20 T cell receptor beta chains from one sample, sequenced in a study of PD-L1 blockade in urothelial cancer. The assay was immunoSEQ multiplex PCR, and TCRdb's table has in-frame clones only and misses some. This sample yields roughly 84,000 clones, of which roughly 82% are seen a single time; around 9.5% belongs to the top ten. The specimen comprised PBMCs, sampled around atezolizumab (anti-PD-L1) treatment. These receptors all come from a man aged 70-80 years with urothelial cancer.

J is TRBJ2-1 and V is TRBV6-1, with 9 bases matching TRBD2. V gave up 1 base and J gave up 13 bases; unmatched junction bases: 20. The CDR3 consists of 18 residues. Germline V CDR1 and CDR2: MNHNS, SASEGT. The CDR3 protein is CASSEVVTSGSTAEGQFF. For the CDR3, the DNA is TGTGCCAGCAGTGAAGTCGTGACTAGCGGTTCTACCGCGGAAGGACAGTTCTTC.

The chain couples TRBV9 to TRBJ1-6; the D gene is possibly TRBD1 (6 bases). V was shortened by 3 bases and J by 1 base, with 11 bases between the two germline ends. This CDR3 comprises 16 residues. The germline V gene encodes CDR1 SGDLS and CDR2 YYNGEE. Here the CDR3 reads CASSEGGESYNSPLHF. The CDR3 DNA reads TGTGCCAGCAGCGAGGGGGGGGAATCCTATAATTCACCCCTCCACTTT.

The chain carries TRBV2 and TRBJ2-5; possibly TRBD2 for D (5 bases). Germline V gene data show CDR1 as SNHLY and CDR2 as FYNNEI. V was cut by 1 base and J by 2 bases, with 8 bases left in between. This CDR3 is 14 amino acids long. The DNA for the CDR3 is TGTGCCAGCAGTGAAGGGACTCTGCAAGAGACCCAGTACTTC. Protein: CASSEGTLQETQYF.

V is TRBV19 and J is TRBJ1-1, with D maybe TRBD1 (6 bases). V was pared by 3 bases and J by 4 bases, with 15 bases between. The length of the CDR3 is 15 residues. Germline CDR1 is LNHDA and CDR2 is SQIVND (reference sequence). This CDR3 reads CASSIGWKGVTEAFF. CDR3 nucleotides: TGTGCCAGTAGTATCGGGTGGAAGGGGGTCACTGAAGCTTTCTTT.

The J gene is TRBJ2-5, the V gene TRBV7-2; a weak D match, TRBD2 (6 bases). Trimming took 2 bases from V and 0 from J, leaving 10 bases between them. The germline V gene has CDR1 SGHTA and CDR2 FQGNSA. The CDR3 loop spans 15 amino acids. CDR3 in amino acids: CASSLSAGNQETQYF. CDR3 bases: TGTGCCAGCAGCTTATCGGCGGGAAACCAAGAGACCCAGTACTTC.

This chain connects TRBV5-5 to TRBJ2-1; D is perhaps TRBD2 (5 bases). Per the germline V gene, CDR1 is SGHKS and CDR2 is YYEKEE (reference sequence). The V gene lost 3 bases and the J gene lost 2 bases, with 9 bases spanning the gap. CDR3 length: 14 amino acids. The chain's CDR3 is CASSSSGTYNEQFF. For the CDR3, the DNA is TGTGCCAGCAGCTCGAGCGGAACCTACAATGAGCAGTTCTTC.

The rearrangement joins TRBV2 to TRBJ2-3; D gene uncertain. The germline gives CDR1 SNHLY, CDR2 FYNNEI. V gave up 3 bases and J gave up 0 bases, with 4 bases separating them. This CDR3 comprises 13 residues. This CDR3 reads CASSDRSTDTQYF. DNA for the CDR3: TGTGCCAGCAGTGACCGGAGCACAGATACGCAGTATTTT.

The chain joins TRBV5-1 to TRBJ2-5, with 9 bases identical to TRBD1. The CDR3 has 15 residues. CDR1 and CDR2 (germline): SGHRS, YFSETQ. With 4 bases clipped from V and 5 bases from J, the junction kept 9 bases outside the gene matches. CDR3 bases: TGCGCCAGCAGCGAACCGGGACAGGGTGAGGAGACCCAGTACTTC. Encoded protein: CASSEPGQGEETQYF. Complete variable domain (other parts from reference TRBV5-1 and TRBJ2-5): KAGVTQTPRYLIKTRGQQVTLSCSPISGHRSVSWYQQTPGQGLQFLFEYFSETQRNKGNFPGRFSGRQFSNSRSEMNVSTLELGDSALYLCASSEPGQGEETQYFGPGTRLLVL.

This clone was detected only a few times. The chain recombines TRBV19 with TRBJ1-5, with D perhaps TRBD1 (5 bases). This CDR3 comprises 13 residues. Germline V CDR1 and CDR2: LNHDA, SQIVND (reference sequence). V dropped 7 bases and J dropped 4 bases, with 11 bases sitting between them. The CDR3 nucleotides read TGTGCCAGTACCACCGGGGGTAATCAGCCCCAGCATTTT. This gives the protein CASTTGGNQPQHF.

The V gene is TRBV19, the J gene TRBJ2-7; D is perhaps TRBD1 (5 bases). With 3 bases removed from V and 0 bases from J, the gap between germline ends came to 9 bases. Germline loops: CDR1 LNHDA, CDR2 SQIVND (reference sequence). The CDR3 runs to 14 residues. The CDR3: CASSIGHSSYEQYF. DNA of the CDR3: TGTGCCAGTAGTATCGGACACAGCTCCTACGAGCAGTACTTC. The whole variable domain, filled in from reference TRBV19 and TRBJ2-7, reads DGGITQSPKYLFRKEGQNVTLSCEQNLNHDAMYWYRQDPGQGLRLIYYSQIVNDFQKGDIAEGYSVSREKKESFPLTVTSAQKNPTAFYLCASSIGHSSYEQYFGPGTRLTVT.

This chain uses TRBV7-9 with TRBJ2-3, with 10 bases aligning to TRBD2. The CDR3 has 13 amino acids. Trimming took 8 bases from V and 6 from J; bases not matched to a gene: 5. CDR1 SEHNR and CDR2 FQNEAQ come from the germline V gene (reference sequence). As DNA, the CDR3 is TGTGCCAGCGGCCTAGCGGGAGCGGATACGCAGTATTTT. Translation: CASGLAGADTQYF.

The chain uses TRBV7-9 and TRBJ2-5; TRBD1 might be the D (6 bases). This CDR3 spans 15 amino acids. Germline CDR1 reads SEHNR; CDR2 reads FQNEAQ (reference sequence). Trimming took 2 bases from V and 1 from J, leaving 11 bases between them. CDR3 nucleotides: TGTGCCAGCAGCTTACTCAGGGGTCCCCAAGAGACCCAGTACTTC. It encodes CASSLLRGPQETQYF. The whole variable domain, filled in from reference TRBV7-9 and TRBJ2-5, reads DTGVSQNPRHKITKRGQNVTFRCDPISEHNRLYWYRQTLGQGPEFLTYFQNEAQLEKSRLLSDRFSAERPKGSFSTLEIQRTEQGDSAMYLCASSLLRGPQETQYFGPGTRLLVL.

A single count supports this clone. V is TRBV5-1 and J is TRBJ1-1; weak D call: TRBD1 (5 bases). The CDR3 covers 14 residues. Germline V CDR1 and CDR2: SGHRS, YFSETQ. The V end lost 3 bases, the J end lost 1 base, and 10 bases lay between the germline ends. The CDR3 DNA is TGCGCCAGCAGCTCGACAGATACGAACACTGAAGCTTTCTTT. It specifies CASSSTDTNTEAFF.

The chain employs TRBV6-5 and TRBJ2-1, with a possible D match to TRBD2 (6 bases). Germline V gives CDR1 MNHEY, CDR2 SVGAGI. The CDR3 totals 14 residues. The V end lost 6 bases, the J end lost 7 bases, and 16 bases lay between the germline ends. The CDR3 nucleotides read TGTGCCAGCAGCCGGGACGCGGGGTGGAATGAGCAGTTCTTC. Translation: CASSRDAGWNEQFF.

V usage is TRBV5-6 and J usage is TRBJ1-2; D not certain. The CDR3 contains 13 residues. Germline V gene sequence: CDR1 SGHDT, CDR2 YYEEEE. V dropped 4 bases and J dropped 5 bases, with 12 bases sitting between them. CDR3 DNA: TGTGCCAGCAGCCCTTGGACGGGGTATGGCTACACCTTC. Its protein is CASSPWTGYGYTF.

The rearrangement joins TRBV30 to TRBJ2-3; D not resolved. Germline-derived CDR1 and CDR2 are GTSNPN and SVGIG (reference sequence). This CDR3 contains 12 residues. V shed 2 bases and J shed 0 bases, with 3 bases lying between them. The CDR3 bases are TGTGCCTGGAGTAGCAGCACAGATACGCAGTATTTT. Its translation: CAWSSSTDTQYF.

The chain joins TRBV7-5 to TRBJ2-2; the table's D call of TRBD1 was not tested on the DNA. TRBV7-5 constitutes a pseudogene. There are 15 residues in the CDR3. The CDR3 DNA reads as TGTGCCAGAAGCTTCGGACAGGGGCACACCGGGGAGCTGTTTTTT. It translates to CARSFGQGHTGELFF.

The CDR3 DNA sequence: TGTGCCAGCAGTGACGGACAGGGTTATGGCTACACCTTC. Translated, it gives CASSDGQGYGYTF. The chain is built from TRBV2 and TRBJ1-2; 8 nucleotides align to TRBD1. The CDR3 is 13 amino acids. J gave up 5 bases and V 3 bases, and 2 bases lay outside the gene matches. The germline gives CDR1 SNHLY, CDR2 FYNNEI.

The rearrangement joins TRBV10-3 to TRBJ2-7; TRBD2 matches 7 bases. Germline lookup yields CDR1 ENHRY and CDR2 SYGVKD. This CDR3 has 15 residues. The V gene end was trimmed by 6 bases and the J gene end by 7 bases; junction bases not matched to a gene: 15. The CDR3 DNA reads as TGTGCCATCAGAGACCGGGACTACTCCCCGGGGGAGCAGTACTTC. Translation gives CAIRDRDYSPGEQYF.

The genes are TRBV27 and TRBJ2-7; 8 nucleotides match TRBD2. V dropped 6 bases and J dropped 1; count of bases not matched to a gene: 11. The CDR3 spans 16 residues. Germline loops: CDR1 MNHEY, CDR2 SMNVEV (reference sequence). The CDR3 reads CASRPLAGVRSYEQYF. In nucleotides, the CDR3 is TGTGCCAGCAGGCCTCTAGCGGGCGTACGATCCTACGAGCAGTACTTC.